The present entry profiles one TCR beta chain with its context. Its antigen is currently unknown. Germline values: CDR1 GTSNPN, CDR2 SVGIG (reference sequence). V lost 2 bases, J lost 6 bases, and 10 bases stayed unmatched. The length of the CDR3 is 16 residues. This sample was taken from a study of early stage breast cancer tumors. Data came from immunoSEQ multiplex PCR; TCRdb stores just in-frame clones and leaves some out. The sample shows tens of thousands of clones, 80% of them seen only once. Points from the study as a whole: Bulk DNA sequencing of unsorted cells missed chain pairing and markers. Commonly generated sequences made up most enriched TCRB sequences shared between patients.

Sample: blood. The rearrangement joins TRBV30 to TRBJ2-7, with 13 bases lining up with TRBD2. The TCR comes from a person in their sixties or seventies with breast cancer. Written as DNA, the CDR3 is TGTGCCTGGAGTCCAAGACCCGGGACTAGCGGGACCGAGCAGTACTTC. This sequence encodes CAWSPRPGTSGTEQYF.